The sequence of this TCR beta chain was determined in a study of blood T cell repertoires in COVID-19. The CDR3 spans 15 residues. The V gene lost 1 base and the J gene lost 0 bases, with 9 bases spanning the gap. Germline loops: CDR1 LGHDT, CDR2 YNNKEL (reference sequence). Original data processing: The authors estimated nucleated cell counts from reference gene primer amplification. The repertoire was sequenced with immunoSEQ multiplex PCR; TCRdb's copy has only in-frame clones and lacks some. D and trimming come from the DNA, and the V and J calls and clone size come from that table. The table includes about 220,000 clones, 84% detected once.

The chain joins TRBV3-1 (or the pseudogene TRBV3-2) to TRBJ1-2; weak D call: TRBD1 (6 bases). This receptor was taken from a woman aged 55 to 70 with acute or convalescent COVID-19. The sequencing sample was made of peripheral blood. The CDR3 loop reads CASSQATGPNYGYTF. Here the CDR3 DNA reads TGTGCCAGCAGCCAAGCAACAGGGCCTAACTATGGCTACACCTTC.